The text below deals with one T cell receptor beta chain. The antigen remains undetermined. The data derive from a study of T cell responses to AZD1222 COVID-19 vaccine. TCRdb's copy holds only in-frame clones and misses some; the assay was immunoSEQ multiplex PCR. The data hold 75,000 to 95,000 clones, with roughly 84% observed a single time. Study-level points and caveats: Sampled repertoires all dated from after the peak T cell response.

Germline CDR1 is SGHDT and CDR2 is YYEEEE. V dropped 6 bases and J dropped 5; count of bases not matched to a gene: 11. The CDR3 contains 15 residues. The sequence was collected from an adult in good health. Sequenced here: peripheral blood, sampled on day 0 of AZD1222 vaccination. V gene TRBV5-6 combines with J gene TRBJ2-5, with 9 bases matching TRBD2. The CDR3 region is CASILGPSGAETQYF. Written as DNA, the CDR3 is TGTGCCAGCATCCTTGGTCCTAGCGGGGCGGAGACCCAGTACTTC.